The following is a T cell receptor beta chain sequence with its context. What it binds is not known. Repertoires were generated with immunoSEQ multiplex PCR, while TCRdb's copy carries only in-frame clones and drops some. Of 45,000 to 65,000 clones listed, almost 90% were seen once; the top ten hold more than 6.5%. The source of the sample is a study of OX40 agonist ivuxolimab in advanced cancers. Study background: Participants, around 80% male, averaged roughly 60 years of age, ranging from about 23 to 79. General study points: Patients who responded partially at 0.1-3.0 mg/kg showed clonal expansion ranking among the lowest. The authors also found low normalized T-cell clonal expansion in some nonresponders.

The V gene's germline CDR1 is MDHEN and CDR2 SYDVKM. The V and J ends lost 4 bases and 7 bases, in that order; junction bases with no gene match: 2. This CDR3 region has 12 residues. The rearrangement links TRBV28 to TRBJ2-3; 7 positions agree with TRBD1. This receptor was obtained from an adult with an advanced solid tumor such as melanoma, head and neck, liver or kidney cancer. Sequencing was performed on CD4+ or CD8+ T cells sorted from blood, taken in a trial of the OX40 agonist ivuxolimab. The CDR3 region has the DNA TGTGCCAGCAGTTCGACAGGGAATACGCAGTATTTT. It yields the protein CASSSTGNTQYF.